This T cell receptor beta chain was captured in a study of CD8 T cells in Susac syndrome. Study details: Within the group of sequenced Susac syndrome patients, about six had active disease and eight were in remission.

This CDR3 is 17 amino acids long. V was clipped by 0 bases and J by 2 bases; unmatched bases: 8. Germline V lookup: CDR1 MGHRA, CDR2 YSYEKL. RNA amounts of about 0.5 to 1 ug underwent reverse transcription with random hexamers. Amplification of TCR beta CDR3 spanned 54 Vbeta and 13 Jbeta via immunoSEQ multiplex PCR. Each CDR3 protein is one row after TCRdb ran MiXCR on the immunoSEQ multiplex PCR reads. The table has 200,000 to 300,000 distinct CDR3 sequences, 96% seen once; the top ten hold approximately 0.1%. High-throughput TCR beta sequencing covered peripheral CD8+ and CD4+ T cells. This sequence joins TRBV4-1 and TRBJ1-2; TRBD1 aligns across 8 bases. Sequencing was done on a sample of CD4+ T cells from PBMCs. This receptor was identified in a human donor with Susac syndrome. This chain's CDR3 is CASSQEPGGGWNYGYTF. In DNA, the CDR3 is TGCGCCAGCAGCCAAGAACCAGGGGGCGGCTGGAACTATGGCTACACCTTC.